Presented here are 2 T cell receptor beta chains from one specimen sequenced in a study of post-analysis software for immune sequencing data. What these receptors recognize is not known. Unique molecular identifiers were built into the TCR beta cDNA libraries. TCRdb used MiXCR to reprocess the PCR reads, holding one entry per CDR3 protein. Of around 250,000 distinct CDR3 sequences detected, 36% appear once; the ten largest clones hold 4% to 6%. Study results and limitations: There were five TRBV segments more frequent in patients than controls, and TRBV5-6, TRBV5-1 and TRBV20-1 were among them.

Material: blood. All receptors come from a girl between 10 and 17 years old with multiple sclerosis.

This clonotype was seen only a few times. CDR3 nucleotides: TGTGCCAGCAGCCAGCTACAGGACTACAATTCACCCCTCCACTTT. It specifies CASSQLQDYNSPLHF. The rearrangement links TRBV6-4 to TRBJ1-6; the D gene is possibly TRBD1 (5 bases). Germline CDR1 MRHNA, CDR2 SNTAGT. This CDR3 comprises 15 residues. The V gene lost 6 bases and the J gene lost 7 bases, with 16 bases spanning the gap.

This clonotype was recorded many times. V gene TRBV14 combines with J gene TRBJ2-3, with 12 positions matching TRBD2. The CDR3 sequence is 16 residues long. The V and J ends lost 5 bases and 1 base, in that order; junction bases with no gene match: 4. In germline, CDR1 is SGHDN, CDR2 FVKESK. CDR3 bases: TGTGCCAGCAGCTTAGGACTAGCGGGGCGCACAGATACGCAGTATTTT. It specifies CASSLGLAGRTDTQYF. Variable domain in full (rest from reference TRBV14 and TRBJ2-3): EAGVTQFPSHSVIEKGQTVTLRCDPISGHDNLYWYRRVMGKEIKFLLHFVKESKQDESGMPNNRFLAERTGGTYSTLKVQPAELEDSGVYFCASSLGLAGRTDTQYFGPGTRLTVL.